This record covers a single T cell receptor (beta chain). V was trimmed by 0 bases and J by 12 bases, leaving 15 bases between them. This CDR3 is built from 13 residues. CDR1 and CDR2 (germline): MNHEY, SMNVEV (reference sequence). These data are taken from a study of cytomegalovirus exposure and HLA in healthy donors. The donors were healthy bone marrow donors. The PCR was carried out with 60 Vbeta primers and 13 Jbeta primers. Assay: immunoSEQ multiplex PCR; the TCRdb copy retains only in-frame clones and omits some. The table shows more than 65,000 clones, with around 76% occurring only once. This TCR was recovered from a woman between 50 and 59 years old in good health and CMV-seropositive. The V and J genes are TRBV27 and TRBJ2-7, with D perhaps TRBD1 (5 bases). The sequencing sample was made of PBMCs. The CDR3 sequence is CASSLSILAGMYF. For the CDR3, the DNA is TGTGCCAGCAGTTTATCGATCTTGGCAGGGATGTACTTC.